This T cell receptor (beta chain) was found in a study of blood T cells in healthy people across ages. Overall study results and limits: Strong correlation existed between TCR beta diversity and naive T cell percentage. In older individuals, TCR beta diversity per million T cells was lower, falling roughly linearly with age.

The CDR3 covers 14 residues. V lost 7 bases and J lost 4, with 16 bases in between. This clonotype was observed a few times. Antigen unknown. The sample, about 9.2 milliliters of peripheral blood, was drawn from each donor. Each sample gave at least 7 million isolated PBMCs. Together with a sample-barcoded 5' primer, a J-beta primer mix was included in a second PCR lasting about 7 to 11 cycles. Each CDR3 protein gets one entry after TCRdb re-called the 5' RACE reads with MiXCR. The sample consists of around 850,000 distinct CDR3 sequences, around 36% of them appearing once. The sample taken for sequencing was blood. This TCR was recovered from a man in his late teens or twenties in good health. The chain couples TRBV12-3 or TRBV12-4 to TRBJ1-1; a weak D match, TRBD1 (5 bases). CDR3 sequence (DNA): TGTGCCAGCACCGGGGCAGGGTCGGGCACTGAAGCTTTCTTT. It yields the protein CASTGAGSGTEAFF.